This section outlines one T cell receptor (beta chain) sequence together with its context. The target antigen is unknown. These data are taken from a study of PD-L1 blockade in urothelial cancer. TCRdb's copy holds only in-frame clones and misses some; the assay was immunoSEQ multiplex PCR. The data contain about 87,000 clones, roughly 84% of them seen just once; the ten biggest clones take up more than 2%. Study-wide findings and caveats: Larger 3-week expansion of tumor-associated blood clones was seen in durable-benefit patients.

Time point: pretreatment peripheral blood. The diagnosis in patients was locally advanced or metastatic urothelial carcinoma. Trimming pared 2 bases from V and 4 bases from J, leaving 20 bases between. Germline V gene lookup returns CDR1 SGHVS and CDR2 FQNEAQ. This CDR3 has 17 residues. Material: PBMCs, obtained around atezolizumab (anti-PD-L1) treatment. The receptor was derived from a man in his sixties with urothelial cancer. The V call is TRBV7-8, the J call TRBJ2-5; D is undetermined. The CDR3 DNA is TGTGCCAGCAGCTTACTCTCCGCGGCGAAGAGAGGAGAGACCCAGTACTTC. This encodes CASSLLSAAKRGETQYF.